A selection of T cell receptor beta chains follows, all from one sample in a study of blood T cells in healthy people across ages. Each CDR3 protein gets one entry after TCRdb re-called the 5' RACE reads with MiXCR. The table shows 600,000 or so distinct CDR3 sequences, with under 25% occurring only once. Sequenced sample: blood. Every receptor here comes from a man between 65 and 80 years old in good health. The CDR3 runs from the conserved cysteine through the conserved F or W. A D gene is named only where the DNA matches it firmly. A row's size may be missing; if present it is once, few, many or a size class.

D: NA
size: NA
J: TRBJ2-7
V: TRBV12-3/TRBV12-4
CDR3: CASSFSFGGAIEQYF
DNA: TGTGCCAGCAGTTTCTCGTTCGGGGGAGCGATCGAGCAGTACTTC

D: NA
size: NA
J: TRBJ2-6
V: TRBV27
CDR3: CASSGLRSGANVLTF
DNA: TGTGCCAGCAGTGGGCTGCGCTCTGGGGCCAACGTCCTGACTTTC

D: NA
size: NA
J: TRBJ2-5
V: TRBV15
CDR3: CATSKRSGGQETQYF
DNA: TGTGCCACCAGCAAACGTTCAGGGGGGCAAGAGACCCAGTACTTC

D: NA
size: few
J: TRBJ2-1
V: TRBV5-6
CDR3: CASSRNLGPPFGNEQFF
DNA: TGTGCCAGCAGCCGGAACCTGGGGCCACCGTTTGGAAATGAGCAGTTCTTC

D: NA
size: NA
J: TRBJ2-5
V: TRBV29-1
CDR3: CSVQGQGDQETQYF
DNA: TGCAGCGTTCAGGGTCAGGGCGATCAAGAGACCCAGTACTTC

D: TRBD1
size: few
J: TRBJ1-4
V: TRBV20-1
CDR3: CSAREQGRVGLFF
DNA: TGCAGTGCTAGGGAACAGGGGCGTGTTGGACTGTTTTTT

D: NA
size: few
J: TRBJ2-7
V: TRBV20-1
CDR3: CSASDREQYF
DNA: TGCAGTGCTAGTGACCGCGAGCAGTACTTC

D: TRBD2
size: NA
J: TRBJ2-2
V: TRBV9
CDR3: CASLAENTGELFF
DNA: TGTGCCAGTCTAGCGGAGAACACCGGGGAGCTGTTTTTT

D: NA
size: many
J: TRBJ2-7
V: TRBV11-3
CDR3: CASSLGGRSYEQYF
DNA: TGTGCCAGCAGCTTAGGAGGCAGGTCCTACGAGCAGTACTTC

D: NA
size: many
J: TRBJ1-5
V: TRBV20-1
CDR3: CSAHRDSNQPQHF
DNA: TGCAGTGCCCACAGGGATAGCAATCAGCCCCAGCATTTT

D: TRBD2
size: once
J: TRBJ2-3
V: TRBV28
CDR3: CASSFPRREAGVGVTQYF
DNA: TGTGCCAGCAGTTTCCCCCGCCGGGAAGCGGGAGTAGGGGTTACGCAGTATTTT

D: NA
size: NA
J: TRBJ2-7
V: TRBV4-1
CDR3: CPKFPRAEADSYEQYF
DNA: TGCCCCAAGTTCCCCCGGGCGGAAGCGGATTCCTACGAGCAGTACTTC

D: TRBD2
size: NA
J: TRBJ2-1
V: TRBV24-1
CDR3: CATGLAGGPCGEQFF
DNA: TGTGCCACCGGACTAGCGGGAGGGCCGTGTGGTGAGCAGTTCTTC

D: TRBD1
size: NA
J: TRBJ2-7
V: TRBV7-2
CDR3: CASSGNRDRGRKQYF
DNA: TGTGCCAGCAGCGGCAACCGGGACAGGGGGCGCAAACAGTACTTC

D: NA
size: NA
J: TRBJ2-1
V: TRBV24-1
CDR3: CATSETASKNEQFF
DNA: TGTGCCACCAGTGAGACCGCCTCTAAGAATGAGCAGTTCTTC

D: TRBD2
size: NA
J: TRBJ2-1
V: TRBV20-1
CDR3: CSASRGAGLYNEQFF
DNA: TGCAGTGCTAGCCGTGGAGCGGGATTATACAATGAGCAGTTCTTC

D: TRBD1
size: few
J: TRBJ1-2
V: TRBV2
CDR3: CASRKDRANYGYTF
DNA: TGTGCCAGCAGAAAAGACAGGGCAAACTATGGCTACACCTTC